The rows below give T cell receptor beta chains drawn from one sample of a study of cytomegalovirus exposure and HLA in healthy donors. Sequencing used immunoSEQ multiplex PCR; TCRdb keeps in-frame clones, though not all of them. Here the sample spans 160,000 or so clones, 87% being singletons. The sequenced sample was PBMCs. These receptors originate from a woman aged 25 to 39 in good health and CMV-seronegative. CDR3s include the opening cysteine and the closing phenylalanine or tryptophan. D genes are given only for firm matches. Clone sizes are given selectively: once, few, many, or a class where the clone is expanded.

size: .
D: TRBD1
J: TRBJ2-1
V: TRBV9
DNA: TGTGCCAGCAGCCCACCGGGACAGGGTTACAATGAGCAGTTCTTC
CDR3: CASSPPGQGYNEQFF

size: .
D: TRBD1
J: TRBJ2-7
V: TRBV30
DNA: TGTGCCTGGAGTGTAGTAGGACAGGGGCATGACTACGAGCAGTACTTC
CDR3: CAWSVVGQGHDYEQYF

size: .
D: TRBD1
J: TRBJ1-3
V: TRBV12-5
DNA: TGTGCTAGTGGTTCGTTACAGGGGACCTCTGGAAACACCATATATTTT
CDR3: CASGSLQGTSGNTIYF

size: .
D: TRBD2
J: TRBJ2-3
V: TRBV7-9
DNA: TGTGCCAGCAGCTTAGCGAGGGCGGGGGGGACCAGCACAGATACGCAGTATTTT
CDR3: CASSLARAGGTSTDTQYF

size: .
D: TRBD2
J: TRBJ2-1
V: TRBV6-5
DNA: TGTGCCAGCAGTTTGTGGCTAGCGGAGGAGCAGTTCTTC
CDR3: CASSLWLAEEQFF

size: .
D: .
J: TRBJ1-1
V: TRBV18
DNA: TGTGCCAGCTCACCAGGTCCAATCGCAGGGTCCCTGAACACTGAAGCTTTCTTT
CDR3: CASSPGPIAGSLNTEAFF

size: .
D: .
J: TRBJ1-3
V: TRBV6-5
DNA: TGTGCCAGCAGAAGGGACAACTCTGGAAACACCATATATTTT
CDR3: CASRRDNSGNTIYF

size: .
D: TRBD2
J: TRBJ2-1
V: TRBV5-1
DNA: TGCGCCAGCAGCTTGGCCGGGACTAGACCCACTCGCGAGAACAATGAGCAGTTCTTC
CDR3: CASSLAGTRPTRENNEQFF

size: .
D: .
J: TRBJ1-2
V: TRBV5-4
DNA: TGTGCCAGCAGCCTACGTCATGACTATGGCTACACCTTC
CDR3: CASSLRHDYGYTF

size: .
D: .
J: TRBJ1-5
V: TRBV11-1
DNA: TGTGCCCCACCCCCCGGCGGGGGCAATCAGCCCCAGCATTTT
CDR3: CAPPPGGGNQPQHF

size: .
D: TRBD2
J: TRBJ2-3
V: TRBV27
DNA: TGTGCCAGCAGTTTATCTGCGGCGGGAGTAACAGATACGCAGTATTTT
CDR3: CASSLSAAGVTDTQYF

size: .
D: TRBD2
J: TRBJ2-5
V: TRBV29-1
DNA: TGCAGCGTGACTAGCGGGAGTTCAGAGACCCAGTACTTC
CDR3: CSVTSGSSETQYF

size: .
D: .
J: TRBJ2-3
V: TRBV27
DNA: TGTGCCAGCAGTTTAGTTGGCGGTACGCAGTATTTT
CDR3: CASSLVGGTQYF

size: .
D: .
J: TRBJ2-1
V: TRBV10-2
DNA: TGCGCCAGCAGTGAGTTGGGGGGGCCGCGTAATGAGCAGTTCTTC
CDR3: CASSELGGPRNEQFF

size: .
D: .
J: TRBJ1-2
V: TRBV6-5
DNA: TGTGCCAGCAGGGCCCGGGACAATTCTTACTATGGCTACACCTTC
CDR3: CASRARDNSYYGYTF

size: .
D: TRBD2
J: TRBJ2-7
V: TRBV27
DNA: TGTGCCAGCAGTACCCTAGCGGGACTTAACGACGAGCAGTACTTC
CDR3: CASSTLAGLNDEQYF

size: .
D: .
J: TRBJ2-6
V: TRBV9
DNA: TGTGCCAGCAGCGTAGGTAGTAGAGCGGTCCTTGGGGCCAACGTCCTGACTTTC
CDR3: CASSVGSRAVLGANVLTF

size: .
D: TRBD1
J: TRBJ2-7
V: TRBV7-6
DNA: TGTGCCAGCAGCCTCATTAAAGGGGGCGGCAACGAGCAGTACTTC
CDR3: CASSLIKGGGNEQYF

size: .
D: .
J: TRBJ1-1
V: TRBV5-4
DNA: TGTGCCAGCAGCCCCTCCCGGACAACGAACACTGAAGCTTTCTTT
CDR3: CASSPSRTTNTEAFF

size: .
D: .
J: TRBJ1-1
V: TRBV28
DNA: TGTGCCAGCAGTTCCCTCAAGGGGGTGGCCACTGAAGCTTTCTTT
CDR3: CASSSLKGVATEAFF

size: .
D: TRBD2
J: TRBJ2-7
V: TRBV27
DNA: TGTGCCAGCAGAGCCCTCGGGGGGGCCGGCGAGCAGTACTTC
CDR3: CASRALGGAGEQYF

size: .
D: TRBD2
J: TRBJ2-3
V: TRBV7-2
DNA: TGTGCCAGCAGCTCCGGGACTAGCCTTCAAGCTGATACGCAGTATTTT
CDR3: CASSSGTSLQADTQYF

size: .
D: TRBD1
J: TRBJ2-7
V: TRBV7-2
DNA: TGTGCCAGCAGCCCTGGGATCTCTCTTCGGACAGGGGACTCCTACGAGCAGTACTTC
CDR3: CASSPGISLRTGDSYEQYF

size: .
D: TRBD1
J: TRBJ2-7
V: TRBV9
DNA: TGTGCCAGCAGCGTAGTGGCAGGGGGTGGCGAGCAGTACTTC
CDR3: CASSVVAGGGEQYF

size: once
D: TRBD2
J: TRBJ2-2
V: TRBV5-1
DNA: TGCGCCAGCAGCTTGGCCGCGGGAGCCACCGGGGAGCTGTTTTTT
CDR3: CASSLAAGATGELFF

size: .
D: .
J: TRBJ2-5
V: TRBV6-1
DNA: TGTGCCAGCAGACAGGGGGGGTCGGAGACCCAGTACTTC
CDR3: CASRQGGSETQYF

size: .
D: .
J: TRBJ2-1
V: TRBV14
DNA: TGTGCCAGCAGCCCTAAGGGGGTTGAGCAGTTCTTC
CDR3: CASSPKGVEQFF

size: .
D: .
J: TRBJ1-2
V: TRBV19
DNA: TGTGCCAGTAGTCCCAGTCAGGGTATGAATGGCTACACCTTC
CDR3: CASSPSQGMNGYTF

size: .
D: .
J: TRBJ2-7
V: TRBV6-6
DNA: TGTGCCAGCAGTCCGTCAGGGAGGAAAGCCTACGAGCAGTACTTC
CDR3: CASSPSGRKAYEQYF

size: .
D: .
J: TRBJ1-5
V: TRBV18
DNA: TGTGCCAGCTCACCAGGGGGCGGGCAGCCCCAGCATTTT
CDR3: CASSPGGGQPQHF

size: .
D: .
J: TRBJ1-2
V: TRBV13
DNA: TGTGCCAGCAGCTTAGTAGCGGGCGGGGTACGTGGCTACACCTTC
CDR3: CASSLVAGGVRGYTF

size: few
D: TRBD1
J: TRBJ1-4
V: TRBV10-3
DNA: TGTGCCATCAGTGCTGCATCGGGACAGGGTGAGGAAAAACTGTTTTTT
CDR3: CAISAASGQGEEKLFF

size: .
D: TRBD1
J: TRBJ2-3
V: TRBV27
DNA: TGTGCCAGCAGTTCCGGGACAGAGAATACGCAGTATTTT
CDR3: CASSSGTENTQYF

size: .
D: .
J: TRBJ2-4
V: TRBV5-4
DNA: TGTGCCAGCAGCTTGAGCGGCGGGAACATTCAGTACTTC
CDR3: CASSLSGGNIQYF

size: .
D: TRBD1
J: TRBJ2-7
V: TRBV28
DNA: TGTGCCAGCAGTCTCCTTCCGGGACAGGGTTCTTACGAGCAGTACTTC
CDR3: CASSLLPGQGSYEQYF

size: .
D: TRBD1
J: TRBJ1-1
V: TRBV6-5
DNA: TGTGCCAGCAGATACGACAGGGAATTGGGGAACACTGAAGCTTTCTTT
CDR3: CASRYDRELGNTEAFF

size: .
D: TRBD1
J: TRBJ1-2
V: TRBV11-2
DNA: TGTGCCAGCAGCTCGTACCGAGGGACAGGGACGAATGGCTACACCTTC
CDR3: CASSSYRGTGTNGYTF

size: .
D: TRBD1
J: TRBJ1-6
V: TRBV5-4
DNA: TGTGCCAGCAGCCCAAGGGGGGGACAGGGCGTTCGTTCACCCCTCCACTTT
CDR3: CASSPRGGQGVRSPLHF

size: .
D: TRBD1
J: TRBJ1-2
V: TRBV16
DNA: TGTGCCAGCAGCCAATCTGGGACAGGGGATCCTAACTATGGCTACACCTTC
CDR3: CASSQSGTGDPNYGYTF

size: .
D: .
J: TRBJ2-2
V: TRBV9
DNA: TGTGCCAGCAGCGCCCCTCTACAGGGCCGGACCGGGGAGCTGTTTTTT
CDR3: CASSAPLQGRTGELFF

size: .
D: TRBD1
J: TRBJ2-7
V: TRBV14
DNA: TGTGCCAGCAGCCAACGCCGGGACAGGGAGGCGAAGCAGTACTTC
CDR3: CASSQRRDREAKQYF

size: .
D: TRBD2
J: TRBJ2-1
V: TRBV30
DNA: TGTGCCTGGAGTACCTGGCGGGAGGACTACAATGAGCAGTTCTTC
CDR3: CAWSTWREDYNEQFF

size: few
D: .
J: TRBJ2-1
V: TRBV4-3
DNA: TGCGCCAGCAGCCAAGATAGGGGCAGGACAAATGAGCAGTTCTTC
CDR3: CASSQDRGRTNEQFF

size: once
D: TRBD2
J: TRBJ2-6
V: TRBV6-7
DNA: TGTGCCAGCAGTTTCAGAATGACTAGCGGGAGTCTCTTGACTGGGGCCAACGTCCTGACTTTC
CDR3: CASSFRMTSGSLLTGANVLTF

size: .
D: .
J: TRBJ2-3
V: TRBV9
DNA: TGTGCCAGCAGCGTAGAAATCAGGGCAGATACGCAGTATTTT
CDR3: CASSVEIRADTQYF

size: .
D: TRBD1
J: TRBJ2-3
V: TRBV7-8
DNA: TGTGCCAGCAGCTATATACAGGGGGCCGGCGATACGCAGTATTTT
CDR3: CASSYIQGAGDTQYF

size: .
D: .
J: TRBJ1-1
V: TRBV7-6
DNA: TGTGCCAGCAGCTTAGCCGAACAGGGAAGGGCTTTCTTT
CDR3: CASSLAEQGRAFF

size: once
D: TRBD2
J: TRBJ2-7
V: TRBV18
DNA: TGTGCCAGCTCACCACCGGCCCTAGCGGGACCTGTGGGGCAGTACTTC
CDR3: CASSPPALAGPVGQYF

size: .
D: TRBD1
J: TRBJ2-4
V: TRBV4-3
DNA: TGCGCCAGCAGCCGAGACCCCGGGACAGGGGGTGACATTCAGTACTTC
CDR3: CASSRDPGTGGDIQYF

size: once
D: .
J: TRBJ1-1
V: TRBV5-1
DNA: TGCGCCAGCAGCTTGAGCGGATCTGACACTGAAGCTTTCTTT
CDR3: CASSLSGSDTEAFF

size: .
D: .
J: TRBJ2-3
V: TRBV19
DNA: TGTGCCAGTAGTTTTATGGGGAGGGATACGCAGTATTTT
CDR3: CASSFMGRDTQYF

size: .
D: .
J: TRBJ2-1
V: TRBV2
DNA: TGTGCCAGCAGTTTACAGGGGGCTTGGGCGGGAGGGAAATACAATGAGCAGTTCTTC
CDR3: CASSLQGAWAGGKYNEQFF

size: .
D: TRBD2
J: TRBJ2-7
V: TRBV9
DNA: TGTGCCAGCAGCGAGGGGACTAGCGGGACTACCTACGAGCAGTACTTC
CDR3: CASSEGTSGTTYEQYF

size: .
D: .
J: TRBJ1-1
V: TRBV4-1
DNA: TGCGCCAGCAGCCAGCGACAAGAATGGCACACTGAAGCTTTCTTT
CDR3: CASSQRQEWHTEAFF

size: .
D: TRBD1
J: TRBJ2-7
V: TRBV5-1
DNA: TGCGCCAGCAGCCCGGACAGGGGCTACTCCTACGAGCAGTACTTC
CDR3: CASSPDRGYSYEQYF

size: .
D: .
J: TRBJ1-2
V: TRBV2
DNA: TGTGCCAGCACCCGAACTTCCCCGGGCTATGGCTACACCTTC
CDR3: CASTRTSPGYGYTF

size: .
D: .
J: TRBJ1-6
V: TRBV2
DNA: TGTGCCAGCAGTACAGGACCCAATTCACCCCTCCACTTT
CDR3: CASSTGPNSPLHF

size: few
D: .
J: TRBJ1-5
V: TRBV28
DNA: TGTGCCAGCAGTTTATCTACGGGTAATCAGCCCCAGCATTTT
CDR3: CASSLSTGNQPQHF

size: .
D: .
J: TRBJ1-2
V: TRBV6-1
DNA: TGTGCCAGCAGTGAAGTAGGCAGGGGAGTTAACTATGGCTACACCTTC
CDR3: CASSEVGRGVNYGYTF